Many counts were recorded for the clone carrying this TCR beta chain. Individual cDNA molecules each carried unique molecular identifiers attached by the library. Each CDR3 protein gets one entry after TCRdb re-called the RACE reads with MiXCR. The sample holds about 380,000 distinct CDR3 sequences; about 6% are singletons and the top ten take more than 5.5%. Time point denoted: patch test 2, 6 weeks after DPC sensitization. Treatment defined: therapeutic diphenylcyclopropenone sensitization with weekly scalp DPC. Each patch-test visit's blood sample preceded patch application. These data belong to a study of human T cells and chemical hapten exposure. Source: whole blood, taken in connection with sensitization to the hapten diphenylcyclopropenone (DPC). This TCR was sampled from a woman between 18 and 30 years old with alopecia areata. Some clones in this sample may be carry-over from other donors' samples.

The CDR3: CASSLAPQEQFF. The CDR3 DNA reads as TGTGCCAGCAGTTTAGCGCCCCAAGAGCAGTTCTTC. V is TRBV12-3 or TRBV12-4 and J is TRBJ2-1; no clear D. V shed 0 bases and J shed 10 bases, with 7 bases lying between them. The CDR3 runs to 12 residues.